This T cell receptor beta chain was recovered during a study of shared clonotypes between healthy human individuals. This CDR3 is built from 15 residues. CDR1 is SNHLY and CDR2 is FYNNEI in the germline V gene. The V and J ends lost 5 bases and 1 base respectively, with 12 bases between them. Profiled with immunoSEQ multiplex PCR; TCRdb holds only in-frame clones, not every one. The repertoire consists of about half a million clones, with more than 70% occurring once and the leading ten covering approximately 12%. Sequencing input: PBMCs. This TCR derives from a woman aged 40 to 50 in good health. Some clones in this sample may be carry-over from other donors' samples. J is TRBJ1-5 and V is TRBV2; possible D gene TRBD1, 6 bases. CDR3 coding DNA: TGTGCCAGCAGTCCCGAGGGGGAGAGCAATCAGCCCCAGCATTTT. Translated, it gives CASSPEGESNQPQHF. Full variable domain (remainder filled in from reference TRBV2 and TRBJ1-5): EPEVTQTPSHQVTQMGQEVILRCVPISNHLYFYWYRQILGQKVEFLVSFYNNEISEKSEIFDDQFSVERPDGSNFTLKIRSTKLEDSAMYFCASSPEGESNQPQHFGDGTRLSIL.